This entry concerns a single T cell receptor (beta chain). Its cognate antigen is unknown. Profiled with immunoSEQ multiplex PCR; TCRdb holds only in-frame clones, not every one. The data contain a few hundred thousand clones, around 67% of them seen just once; the ten biggest clones take up about 10%. The source of the sample is a study of shared clonotypes between healthy human individuals. Study details: A couple of women and a few men aged 18 to 49 served as donors. Study findings and constraints: Naive subsets tended to show greater estimated richness than memory subsets.

The CDR3 contains 12 residues. Trimming took 5 bases from V and 4 from J, leaving 8 bases between them. From germline, CDR1 is MDHEN and CDR2 SYDVKM. The CD4+ fraction was divided into a CD45RA+ naive subset and a CD45RA-negative memory subset. This rearrangement joins TRBV28 to TRBJ1-2; D remains ambiguous. The TCR comes from a man younger than 40 in good health. The sequenced sample was memory CD4+ T cells sorted from blood. As to subset: CD45RA-negative fraction. Written as DNA, the CDR3 is TGTGCCAGCAGTCCTTGGGGCTATGGCTACACCTTC. Translated, it gives CASSPWGYGYTF.